These 23 T cell receptor beta chains originate from one sample sequenced in a study of T cells in Graves' hyperthyroidism and ophthalmopathy. RNA transcripts were the template for amplifying TCR beta CDR3 regions. First-round RT-PCR with HTBI primers amplified the TCR CDR3 region. MiXCR was run by TCRdb on the multiplex PCR reads, yielding one entry per CDR3 protein. Of 300,000 to 500,000 distinct CDR3 sequences in the sample, about 14% are singletons; the top ten hold around 30%. The sequenced material came from blood. The receptors here all came from a man in his fifties with Graves' ophthalmopathy.

The table lists this clonotype with many counts. The chain has TRBV20-1 and TRBJ1-5; 8 nucleotides align to TRBD1. The germline V gene encodes CDR1 DFQATT and CDR2 SNEGSKA (reference sequence). V was pared by 3 bases and J by 4 bases, with 5 bases of the junction left unmatched. The CDR3 sequence is 14 residues long. DNA of the CDR3: TGCAGTGCTAGCGGCCGGGACAGGAATCAGCCCCAGCATTTT. Protein sequence: CSASGRDRNQPQHF.

Only a few counts were recorded for this clonotype. DNA of the CDR3: TGTGCCAGCAGCCAGGACAGGGGGGATCAGCCCCAGCATTTT. This translates into CASSQDRGDQPQHF. The chain carries TRBV9 and TRBJ1-5, with TRBD1 matching 10 bases. V lost 4 bases and J lost 5; bases outside the gene matches: 3. Germline lookup yields CDR1 SGDLS and CDR2 YYNGEE. The CDR3 has 14 amino acids. Looking up the rest from reference TRBV9 and TRBJ1-5 gives the full variable domain: DSGVTQTPKHLITATGQRVTLRCSPRSGDLSVYWYQQSLDQGLQFLIQYYNGEERAKGNILERFSAQQFPDLHSELNLSSLELGDSALYFCASSQDRGDQPQHFGDGTRLSIL.

In its sample, this clonotype was seen many times. The chain couples TRBV5-8 to TRBJ1-1; D is uncertain. The CDR3 consists of 13 residues. Between the trimmed V and J ends, which lost 0 bases and 11 bases, there was a span of 14 bases. Per germline, CDR1 SGHTS and CDR2 YDEGEE. The CDR3 sequence: CASSLAGNPGAFF. For the CDR3, the DNA is TGTGCCAGCAGCTTGGCGGGCAACCCCGGGGCTTTCTTT.

This clonotype was found a few times. The chain is built from TRBV3-1 and TRBJ2-6; 9 nucleotides match TRBD2. Germline loops: CDR1 LGHDT, CDR2 YNNKEL (reference sequence). The V and J ends lost 3 bases and 0 bases, in that order; junction bases with no gene match: 6. The CDR3 has 18 residues. CDR3 sequence (DNA): TGTGCCAGCAGCCAGACTAGCGGTCTTACCTCTGGGGCCAACGTCCTGACTTTC. Translated, it gives CASSQTSGLTSGANVLTF.

This clonotype has a count of ten or more. The V gene is TRBV30, the J gene TRBJ2-7, with D perhaps assigned TRBD1 or TRBD2 (5 bases each). Deletions cut 0 bases from V and 6 bases from J, with 12 bases between. The CDR3 has 13 amino acids. The germline CDR1 and CDR2 sequences are GTSNPN and SVGIG (reference sequence). CDR3 amino acids: CAWSVTGRSEQYF. In DNA form, the CDR3 reads TGTGCCTGGAGTGTAACGGGACGGAGCGAGCAGTACTTC.

The V and J genes are TRBV12-3 or TRBV12-4 and TRBJ1-2, with D possibly matching TRBD1 (6 bases). The CDR3 is 13 amino acids. V lost 5 bases and J lost 4, with 11 bases in between. In DNA form, the CDR3 reads TGTGCCAGCAGTCCCACAGGGATCTATGGCTACACCTTC. It translates to CASSPTGIYGYTF.

The rearrangement joins TRBV10-1 to TRBJ1-1; no clear D. V was shortened by 3 bases and J by 4 bases, with 18 bases between the two germline ends. From germline, CDR1 is WNHNN and CDR2 SYGVQD (reference sequence). This CDR3 is built from 16 residues. CDR3: CASSDGQAIGSTEAFF. The CDR3 DNA reads TGCGCCAGCAGTGATGGGCAGGCGATCGGCTCCACTGAAGCTTTCTTT.

This clonotype was seen ten or more times. The chain recombines TRBV6-1 with TRBJ2-7; 8 bases match TRBD2. The CDR3 spans 14 residues. Trimming cost V 11 bases and J 5 bases; bases outside gene matches: 14. Germline values: CDR1 MNHNS, CDR2 SASEGT. As DNA, the CDR3 is TGTGCCGGGGACGGGGGGGCCTCGCCAGACGAGCAGTACTTC. Translating gives CAGDGGASPDEQYF.

The chain couples TRBV19 to TRBJ2-1; the match to TRBD2 covers 9 bases. The germline V gene has CDR1 LNHDA and CDR2 SQIVND (reference sequence). The trim removed 7 bases at V and 1 base at J, leaving 5 bases unmatched. The CDR3 sequence is 15 residues long. For the CDR3, the DNA is TGTGCCAGTAATCCGCGGGAGGGTTCCTACAATGAGCAGTTCTTC. Its protein is CASNPREGSYNEQFF.

This clonotype has at least ten counts. The J gene is TRBJ1-5, the V gene TRBV3-1, with unresolved D. This CDR3 comprises 16 residues. Per germline, CDR1 LGHDT and CDR2 YNNKEL (reference sequence). The V gene lost 4 bases and the J gene lost 2 bases, with 15 bases spanning the gap. CDR3 sequence: CASSLNAGRGNQPQHF. The CDR3 DNA reads TGTGCCAGCAGCCTTAATGCGGGTAGGGGCAATCAGCCCCAGCATTTT.

The chain is built from TRBV6-1 and TRBJ2-7, with 7 bases fitting TRBD1. Germline values: CDR1 MNHNS, CDR2 SASEGT. The CDR3 has 14 amino acids. The trim removed 6 bases at V and 1 base at J, leaving 6 bases unmatched. CDR3 DNA: TGTGCCAGCAGGCCCGACAGGGTTTCCTACGAGCAGTACTTC. It specifies CASRPDRVSYEQYF.

This clonotype was counted at least ten times. The chain is built from TRBV18 and TRBJ2-5; D not resolved. Per germline, CDR1 KGHSH and CDR2 LQKENI. Trimming cost V 1 base and J 5 bases, with 8 bases left between them. This CDR3 is 13 amino acids long. This CDR3 is CASSPLKAETQYF. CDR3 DNA sequence: TGTGCCAGCTCACCACTTAAAGCGGAGACCCAGTACTTC.

The chain combines TRBV7-9 with TRBJ1-5; a possible D gene is TRBD1 (5 bases). The CDR3 is made up of 14 amino acids. Between the trimmed V and J ends, which lost 7 bases and 3 bases, there was a span of 13 bases. CDR1 SEHNR and CDR2 FQNEAQ come from the germline V gene (reference sequence). CDR3 residues: CASTYGGNNQPQHF. The CDR3 DNA is TGTGCCAGCACTTACGGGGGGAACAATCAGCCCCAGCATTTT.

This clonotype came up many times. The J gene is TRBJ2-3, the V gene TRBV3-1; D gene ambiguous. The CDR3 extends over 14 amino acids. V lost 0 bases and J lost 2, with 6 bases in between. Germline V gene sequence: CDR1 LGHDT, CDR2 YNNKEL (reference sequence). The CDR3 loop reads CASSQERHTDTQYF. In DNA form, the CDR3 reads TGTGCCAGCAGCCAAGAGAGGCACACAGATACGCAGTATTTT.

This clonotype was seen at least ten times. The V gene is TRBV5-1, the J gene TRBJ2-5; D is ambiguous. V was shortened by 6 bases and J by 1 base, with 4 bases between the two germline ends. CDR1 SGHRS and CDR2 YFSETQ come from the germline V gene. The CDR3 length is 11 residues. CDR3: CASTSQETQYF. CDR3 in DNA: TGCGCCAGCACATCCCAAGAGACCCAGTACTTC.

This chain joins TRBV24-1 and TRBJ2-7; possible D gene TRBD1, 5 bases. This CDR3 region has 14 residues. V lost 4 bases, J lost 5 bases, and 14 bases lay in between. CDR1 is KGHDR and CDR2 is SFDVKD in the germline V gene. CDR3 in amino acids: CATSDHRGKDEQYF. CDR3 nucleotides: TGTGCCACCAGTGACCATAGGGGCAAAGACGAGCAGTACTTC.

This chain uses TRBV7-3 with TRBJ2-1, with D perhaps matching TRBD1 or TRBD2 (5 bases each). CDR1 is SGHTA and CDR2 is FQGTGA in the germline V gene. The V end lost 2 bases, the J end lost 13 bases, and 15 bases lay between the germline ends. The CDR3 is 13 amino acids. The CDR3 reads CASSLDGTGIQFF. The CDR3 DNA reads as TGTGCCAGCAGCTTAGATGGGACCGGGATTCAGTTCTTC.

This chain connects TRBV20-1 to TRBJ2-1; D uncertain. V gave up 1 base and J gave up 0 bases, with 7 bases separating them. The germline V gene encodes CDR1 DFQATT and CDR2 SNEGSKA (reference sequence). The CDR3 contains 14 residues. The CDR3, as DNA: TGCAGTGCTAGAGGACTGGACTCCTACAATGAGCAGTTCTTC. Residues: CSARGLDSYNEQFF.

Notes on this clonotype: This may stem from a read error, because a much larger clone lies one nucleotide away. The genes are TRBV6-5 and TRBJ2-1; TRBD2 is a possible D gene (5 bases). The CDR3 has 13 residues. V lost 0 bases to trimming and J lost 9 bases, with 9 bases between them. CDR1 MNHEY and CDR2 SVGAGI come from the germline V gene. CDR3 in DNA: TGTGCCAGCAGTTACTCTAGGAGCGGTGAGCAGTTCTTC. Its protein product is CASSYSRSGEQFF.

This clonotype was recorded at least ten times. The chain links TRBV19 to TRBJ1-1; the D gene is possibly TRBD1 (5 bases). The CDR3 length is 14 residues. Per germline, CDR1 LNHDA and CDR2 SQIVND (reference sequence). Trimming cost V 7 bases and J 2 bases, with 14 bases left between them. The CDR3 region has the DNA TGTGCCAGTAACCCCGCACAGGTTAACACTGAAGCTTTCTTT. This encodes CASNPAQVNTEAFF.

The gene calls are TRBV5-1 and TRBJ2-7; 12 bases line up with TRBD2. The CDR3 has 19 residues. V lost 0 bases and J lost 2; bases outside the gene matches: 12. Germline CDR1 is SGHRS and CDR2 is YFSETQ. The CDR3 DNA reads TGCGCCAGCAGCTTGGGGACTAGCGGGACGGGGGCAGGGACCTACGAGCAGTACTTC. This encodes CASSLGTSGTGAGTYEQYF.

This clonotype was counted ten times or more. This chain joins TRBV2 and TRBJ2-3, with 7 bases lining up with TRBD2. V was pared by 8 bases and J by 2 bases, with 7 bases of the junction left unmatched. CDR3 size: 14 residues. Germline CDR1 is SNHLY and CDR2 is FYNNEI. For the CDR3, the DNA is TGTGCCAGCTGGGACTACTACTACACAGATACGCAGTATTTT. Translating it yields CASWDYYYTDTQYF.

This clonotype was picked up many times. The chain employs TRBV30 and TRBJ1-2; a weak D match, TRBD1 (5 bases). Trimming took off 4 bases at V and 10 bases at J, with 13 bases between the two ends. The CDR3 sequence is 11 residues long. CDR1 is GTSNPN and CDR2 is SVGIG in the germline V gene (reference sequence). Here the CDR3 reads CAWTLQGTYTF. The CDR3 region has the DNA TGTGCCTGGACACTTCAGGGTACCTACACCTTC.